Reported below is one T cell receptor (beta chain). Its antigen is currently unknown. The data belong to a study of cytomegalovirus exposure and HLA in healthy donors. Study conclusions and caveats: Prediction of most subjects' HLA-A and HLA-B alleles by TCR beta sequences was reportedly accurate.

PCR primers comprised 60 Vbeta and 13 Jbeta primers. Original data processing: Later, an analysis found some 80 million unique TCR beta chains, and 10 million to 11 million of these were shared. Profiling relied on immunoSEQ multiplex PCR, and the TCRdb table lists in-frame clones only, not all of them. V and J calls and clone size follow that table, whereas D and trimming were derived from the DNA. The sample lists about 110,000 clones; around 79% were seen once. The CDR3 runs 13 residues. The germline CDR1 and CDR2 sequences are SGHTA and FQGNSA. V lost 2 bases and J 8 bases, leaving 12 bases between the germline ends.

The sequence was collected from a woman aged 35 to 49 in good health and CMV-seronegative. Sequencing used PBMCs. This chain joins TRBV7-2 and TRBJ1-1; maybe TRBD1 (5 bases). CDR3 sequence: CASSLTDIREAFF. The CDR3 region has the DNA TGTGCCAGCAGCTTAACGGACATCAGAGAAGCTTTCTTT.